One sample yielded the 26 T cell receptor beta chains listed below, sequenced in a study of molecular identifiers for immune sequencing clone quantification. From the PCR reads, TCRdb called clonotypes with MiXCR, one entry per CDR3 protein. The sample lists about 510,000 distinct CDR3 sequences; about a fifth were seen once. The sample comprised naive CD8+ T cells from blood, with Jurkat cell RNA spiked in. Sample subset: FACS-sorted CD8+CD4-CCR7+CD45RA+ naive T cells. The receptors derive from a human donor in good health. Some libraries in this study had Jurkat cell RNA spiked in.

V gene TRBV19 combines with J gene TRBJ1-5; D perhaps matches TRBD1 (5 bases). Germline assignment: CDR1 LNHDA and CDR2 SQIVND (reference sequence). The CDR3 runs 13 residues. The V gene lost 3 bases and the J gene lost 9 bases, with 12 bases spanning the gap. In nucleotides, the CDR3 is TGTGCCAGTAGTATGAACCAGGGAGGGCCCCAGCATTTT. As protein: CASSMNQGGPQHF. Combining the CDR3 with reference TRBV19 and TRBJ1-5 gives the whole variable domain DGGITQSPKYLFRKEGQNVTLSCEQNLNHDAMYWYRQDPGQGLRLIYYSQIVNDFQKGDIAEGYSVSREKKESFPLTVTSAQKNPTAFYLCASSMNQGGPQHFGDGTRLSIL.

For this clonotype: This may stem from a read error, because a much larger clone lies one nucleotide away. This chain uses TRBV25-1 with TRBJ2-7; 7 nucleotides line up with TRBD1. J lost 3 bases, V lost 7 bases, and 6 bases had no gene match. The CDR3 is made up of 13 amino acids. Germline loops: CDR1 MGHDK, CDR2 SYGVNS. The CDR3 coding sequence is TGTGCCAGCAATGAGGGGACAGACTACGAGCAGTACTTC. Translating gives CASNEGTDYEQYF.

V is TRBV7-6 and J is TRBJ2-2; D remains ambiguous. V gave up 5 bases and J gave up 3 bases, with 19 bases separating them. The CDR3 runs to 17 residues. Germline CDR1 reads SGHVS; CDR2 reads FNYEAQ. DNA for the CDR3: TGTGCCAGCAGCCTAACCTACGCGAGAAGAGACACCGGGGAGCTGTTTTTT. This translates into CASSLTYARRDTGELFF.

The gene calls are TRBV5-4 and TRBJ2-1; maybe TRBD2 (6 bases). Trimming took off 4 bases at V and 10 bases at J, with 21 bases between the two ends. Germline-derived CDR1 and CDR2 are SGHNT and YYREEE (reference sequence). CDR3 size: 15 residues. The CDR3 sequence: CASSPWGGVPYEQFF. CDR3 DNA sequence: TGTGCCAGCAGCCCTTGGGGCGGGGTCCCCTACGAGCAGTTCTTC.

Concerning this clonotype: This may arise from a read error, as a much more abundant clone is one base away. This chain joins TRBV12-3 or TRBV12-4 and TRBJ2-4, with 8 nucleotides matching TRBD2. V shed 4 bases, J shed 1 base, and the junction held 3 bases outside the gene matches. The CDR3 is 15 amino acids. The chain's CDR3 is CASSYSGIAKNIQYF. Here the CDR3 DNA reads TGTGCCAGCAGTTATAGCGGGATTGCCAAAAACATTCAGTACTTC.

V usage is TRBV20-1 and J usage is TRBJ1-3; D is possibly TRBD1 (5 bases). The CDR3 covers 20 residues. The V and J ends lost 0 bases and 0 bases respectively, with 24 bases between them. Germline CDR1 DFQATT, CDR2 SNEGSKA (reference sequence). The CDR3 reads CSARDDSLGRIINSGNTIYF. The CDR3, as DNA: TGCAGTGCTAGAGACGACAGCCTAGGACGGATAATAAACTCTGGAAACACCATATATTTT.

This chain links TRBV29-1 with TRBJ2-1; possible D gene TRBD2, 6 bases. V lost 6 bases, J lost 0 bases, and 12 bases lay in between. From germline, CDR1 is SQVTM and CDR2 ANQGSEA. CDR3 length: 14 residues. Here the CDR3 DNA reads TGCAGCGTGGTCACGGGGGACTCCTACAATGAGCAGTTCTTC. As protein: CSVVTGDSYNEQFF.

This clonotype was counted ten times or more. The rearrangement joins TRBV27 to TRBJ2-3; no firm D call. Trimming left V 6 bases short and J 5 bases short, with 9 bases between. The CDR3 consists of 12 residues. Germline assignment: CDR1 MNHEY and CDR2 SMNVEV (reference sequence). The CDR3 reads CASSLRGDTQYF. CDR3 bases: TGTGCCAGCAGCTTACGTGGAGATACGCAGTATTTT.

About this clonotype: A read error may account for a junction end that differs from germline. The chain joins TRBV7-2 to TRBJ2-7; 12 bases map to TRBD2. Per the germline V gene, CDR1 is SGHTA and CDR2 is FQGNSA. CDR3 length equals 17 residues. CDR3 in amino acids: CASSLSLAGGLFDERYF. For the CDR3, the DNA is TGTGCCAGCAGCTTATCTCTAGCGGGAGGGCTTTTCGACGAGCGGTACTTC.

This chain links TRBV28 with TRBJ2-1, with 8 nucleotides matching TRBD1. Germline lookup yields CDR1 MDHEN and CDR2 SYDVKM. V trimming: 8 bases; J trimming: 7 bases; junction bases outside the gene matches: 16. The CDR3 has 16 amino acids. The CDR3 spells CASEDRDRCFKNEQFF. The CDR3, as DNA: TGTGCCAGCGAGGATAGGGACAGGTGCTTTAAGAATGAGCAGTTCTTC.

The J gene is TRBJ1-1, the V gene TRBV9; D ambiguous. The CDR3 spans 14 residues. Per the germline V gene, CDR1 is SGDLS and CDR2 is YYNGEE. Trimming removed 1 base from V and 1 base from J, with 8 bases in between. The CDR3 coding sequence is TGTGCCAGCAGCGTATACGGTAGGAACACTGAAGCTTTCTTT. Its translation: CASSVYGRNTEAFF. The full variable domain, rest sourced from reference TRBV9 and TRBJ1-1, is DSGVTQTPKHLITATGQRVTLRCSPRSGDLSVYWYQQSLDQGLQFLIQYYNGEERAKGNILERFSAQQFPDLHSELNLSSLELGDSALYFCASSVYGRNTEAFFGQGTRLTVV.

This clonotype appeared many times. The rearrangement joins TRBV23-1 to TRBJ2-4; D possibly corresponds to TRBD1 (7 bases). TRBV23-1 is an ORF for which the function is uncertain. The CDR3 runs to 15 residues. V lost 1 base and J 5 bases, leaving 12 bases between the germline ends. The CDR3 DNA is TGCGCCAGCAGTCAATGGAGGGGGCCGGAAAACATTCAGTACTTC. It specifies CASSQWRGPENIQYF.

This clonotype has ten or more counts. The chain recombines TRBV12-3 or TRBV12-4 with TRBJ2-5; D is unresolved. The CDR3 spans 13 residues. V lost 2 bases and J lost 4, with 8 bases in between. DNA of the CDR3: TGTGCCAGCAGTTTATGGCACGGAGAGACCCAGTACTTC. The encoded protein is CASSLWHGETQYF.

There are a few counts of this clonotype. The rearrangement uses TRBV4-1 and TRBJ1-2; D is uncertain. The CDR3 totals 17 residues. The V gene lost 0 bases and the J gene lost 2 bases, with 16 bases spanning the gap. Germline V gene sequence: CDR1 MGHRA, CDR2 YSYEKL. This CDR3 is CASSQDPVGRTNYGYTF. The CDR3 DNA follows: TGCGCCAGCAGCCAAGATCCGGTAGGGCGAACGAACTATGGCTACACCTTC.

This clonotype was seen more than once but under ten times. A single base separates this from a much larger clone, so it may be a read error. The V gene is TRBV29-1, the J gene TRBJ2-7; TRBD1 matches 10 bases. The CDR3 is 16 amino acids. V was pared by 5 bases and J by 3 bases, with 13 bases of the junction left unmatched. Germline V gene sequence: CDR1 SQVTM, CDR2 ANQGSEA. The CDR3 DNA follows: TGCAGCGTTCGGGCCCGGGGACAGGGGATTTTCTACGAGCAGTACTTC. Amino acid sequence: CSVRARGQGIFYEQYF.

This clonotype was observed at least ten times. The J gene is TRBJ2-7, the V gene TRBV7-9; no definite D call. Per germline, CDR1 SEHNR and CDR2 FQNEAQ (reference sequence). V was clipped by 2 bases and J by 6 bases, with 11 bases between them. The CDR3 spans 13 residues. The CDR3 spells CASSLTPEPEQYF. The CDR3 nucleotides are TGTGCCAGCAGCTTAACTCCGGAGCCCGAGCAGTACTTC.

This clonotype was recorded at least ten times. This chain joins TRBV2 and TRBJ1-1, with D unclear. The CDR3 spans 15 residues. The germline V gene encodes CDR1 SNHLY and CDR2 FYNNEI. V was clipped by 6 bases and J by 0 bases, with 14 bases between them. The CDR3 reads CASRPEAGMNTEAFF. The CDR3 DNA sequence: TGTGCCAGCAGGCCCGAGGCAGGCATGAACACTGAAGCTTTCTTT.

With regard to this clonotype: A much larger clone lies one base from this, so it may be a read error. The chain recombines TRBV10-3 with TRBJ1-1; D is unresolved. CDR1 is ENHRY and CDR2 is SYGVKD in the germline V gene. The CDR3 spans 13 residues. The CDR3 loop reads CTITDEMGTEAFF. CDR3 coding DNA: TGTACCATCACCGATGAGATGGGCACTGAAGCTTTCTTT.

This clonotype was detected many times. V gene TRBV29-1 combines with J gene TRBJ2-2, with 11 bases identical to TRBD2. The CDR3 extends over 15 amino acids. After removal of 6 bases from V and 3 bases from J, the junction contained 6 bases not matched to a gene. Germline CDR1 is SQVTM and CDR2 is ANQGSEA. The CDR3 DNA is TGCAGCGTCCCAGGACTAGCGGGCGACACCGGGGAGCTGTTTTTT. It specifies CSVPGLAGDTGELFF.

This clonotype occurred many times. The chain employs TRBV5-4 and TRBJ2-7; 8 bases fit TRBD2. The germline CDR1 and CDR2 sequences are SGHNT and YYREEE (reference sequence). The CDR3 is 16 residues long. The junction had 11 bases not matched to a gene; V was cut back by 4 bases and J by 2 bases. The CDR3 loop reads CASSAAFAGGTYEQYF. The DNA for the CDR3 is TGTGCCAGCAGCGCCGCCTTCGCGGGAGGCACCTACGAGCAGTACTTC.

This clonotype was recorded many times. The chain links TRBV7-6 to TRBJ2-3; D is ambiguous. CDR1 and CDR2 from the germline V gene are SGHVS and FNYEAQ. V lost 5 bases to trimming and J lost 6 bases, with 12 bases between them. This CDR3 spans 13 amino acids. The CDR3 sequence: CASSEALADTQYF. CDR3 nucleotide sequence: TGTGCCAGCAGCGAAGCGTTAGCTGATACGCAGTATTTT.

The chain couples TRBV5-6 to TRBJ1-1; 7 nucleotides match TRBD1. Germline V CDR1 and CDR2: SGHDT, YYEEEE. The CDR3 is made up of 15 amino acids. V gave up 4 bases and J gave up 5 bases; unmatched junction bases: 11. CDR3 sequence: CASSQADRASTEAFF. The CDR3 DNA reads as TGTGCCAGCAGCCAAGCTGACAGGGCCTCAACTGAAGCTTTCTTT.

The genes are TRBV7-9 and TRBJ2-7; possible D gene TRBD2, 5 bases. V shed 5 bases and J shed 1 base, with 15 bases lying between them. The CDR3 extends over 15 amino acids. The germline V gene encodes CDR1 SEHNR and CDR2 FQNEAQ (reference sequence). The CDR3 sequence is CASSAPLVASYEQYF. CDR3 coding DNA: TGTGCCAGCAGCGCCCCACTAGTTGCTTCCTACGAGCAGTACTTC. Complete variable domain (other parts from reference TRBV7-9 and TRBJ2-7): DTGVSQNPRHKITKRGQNVTFRCDPISEHNRLYWYRQTLGQGPEFLTYFQNEAQLEKSRLLSDRFSAERPKGSFSTLEIQRTEQGDSAMYLCASSAPLVASYEQYFGPGTRLTVT.

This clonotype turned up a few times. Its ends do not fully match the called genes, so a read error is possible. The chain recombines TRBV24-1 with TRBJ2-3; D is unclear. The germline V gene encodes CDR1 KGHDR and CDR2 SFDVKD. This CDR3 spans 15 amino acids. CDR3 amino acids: CATSDLKGPTDAQYF. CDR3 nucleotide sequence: TGTGCCACCAGTGATTTAAAGGGCCCCACAGATGCGCAGTATTTT.

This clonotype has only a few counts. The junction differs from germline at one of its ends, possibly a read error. The CDR3 sequence is CANSYGGSSGANVLTF. CDR3 coding DNA: TGTGCCAACAGTTACGGAGGAAGCTCTGGGGCCAACGTCCTGACTTTC. The chain carries TRBV6-5 and TRBJ2-6; D is possibly TRBD2 (5 bases). The length of the CDR3 is 16 residues. Germline V gene data show CDR1 as MNHEY and CDR2 as SVGAGI.

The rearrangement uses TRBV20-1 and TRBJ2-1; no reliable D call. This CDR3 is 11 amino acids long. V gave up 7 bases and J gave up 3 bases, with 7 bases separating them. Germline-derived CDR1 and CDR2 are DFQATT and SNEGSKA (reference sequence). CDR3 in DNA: TGCAGTGGCTACCTCTACAATGAGCAGTTCTTC. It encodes CSGYLYNEQFF.